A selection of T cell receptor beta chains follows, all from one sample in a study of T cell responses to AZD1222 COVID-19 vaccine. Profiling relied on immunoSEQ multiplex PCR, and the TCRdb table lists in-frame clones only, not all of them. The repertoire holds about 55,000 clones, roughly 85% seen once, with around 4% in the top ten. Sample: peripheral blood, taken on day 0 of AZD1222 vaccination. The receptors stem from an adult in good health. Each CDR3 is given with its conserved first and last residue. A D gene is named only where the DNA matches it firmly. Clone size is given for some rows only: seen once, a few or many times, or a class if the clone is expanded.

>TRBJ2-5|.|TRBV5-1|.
TGCGCCAGCAGCTTGCCTGGGGCCCAAGAGACCCAGTACTTC
CASSLPGAQETQYF
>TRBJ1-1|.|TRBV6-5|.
TGTGCCAGCACCCAAGGAGGGTGGGGAGACACTGAAGCTTTCTTT
CASTQGGWGDTEAFF
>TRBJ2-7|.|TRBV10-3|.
TGTGCCATCAGTATTCAAGACATTGAGGGCGAGCAGTACTTC
CAISIQDIEGEQYF
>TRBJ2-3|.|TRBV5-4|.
TGTGCCAGCAGCCTAGACGGAGGAGGCACAGATACGCAGTATTTT
CASSLDGGGTDTQYF
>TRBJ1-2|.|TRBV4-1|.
TGCGCCAGCAGCCAAGAGAGCCAAGGAAGGGAAAATGGCTACACCTTC
CASSQESQGRENGYTF
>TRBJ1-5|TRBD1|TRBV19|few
TGTGCCAGTAGATCCCGGGACAGTGGGAATCAGCCCCAGCATTTT
CASRSRDSGNQPQHF
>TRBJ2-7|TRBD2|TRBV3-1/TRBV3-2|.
TGTGCCAGCAGCCAAAGGGAGGGGGAGCAGTACTTC
CASSQREGEQYF
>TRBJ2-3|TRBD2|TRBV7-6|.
TGTGCCAGCAGCTTACCAGCGGGGGCCAACACAGATACGCAGTATTTT
CASSLPAGANTDTQYF
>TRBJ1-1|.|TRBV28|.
TGTGCCAGCAGCCTCAGTCGGGAAGCTTTCTTT
CASSLSREAFF
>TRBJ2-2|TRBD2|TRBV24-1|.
TGTGCCACCAGTGGTGTAGCGGGGACCTTCAGATCCGGGGAGCTGTTTTTT
CATSGVAGTFRSGELFF
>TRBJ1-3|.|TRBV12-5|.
TGTGCTAGTGGTTTGGAGTCAGGCATCTCTGGAAACACCATATATTTT
CASGLESGISGNTIYF
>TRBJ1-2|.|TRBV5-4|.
TGTGCCAGCAGCTTGTGGGGAGGGAGTGGAGGGGGCTACACCTTC
CASSLWGGSGGGYTF
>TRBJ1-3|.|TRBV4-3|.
TGCGCCAGCAGCCAATGGGCTAAGAACACCATATATTTT
CASSQWAKNTIYF
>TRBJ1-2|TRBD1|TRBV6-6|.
TGTGCCAGCAGTCAAACCGGGACAGCGGCCTGGAGCTATGGCTACACCTTC
CASSQTGTAAWSYGYTF
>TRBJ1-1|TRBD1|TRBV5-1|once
TGCGCCAGCAGCTTGAGGCAGGGGGCGCGAACTGAAGCTTTCTTT
CASSLRQGARTEAFF
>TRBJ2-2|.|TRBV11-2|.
TGTGCCAGCGGCCCGATTGGGGGAACAGACACCGGGGAGCTGTTTTTT
CASGPIGGTDTGELFF
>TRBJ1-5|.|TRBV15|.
TGTGCCACCAGCAGAGACCTAGCAGGTCAGCCCCAGCATTTT
CATSRDLAGQPQHF
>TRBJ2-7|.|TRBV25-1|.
TGTGCCAGCAGGGAGGGGAACTACGAGCAGTACTTC
CASREGNYEQYF
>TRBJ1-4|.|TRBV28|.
TGTGCCAGCAGTCTCCCCCCTGAAAAACTGTTTTTT
CASSLPPEKLFF
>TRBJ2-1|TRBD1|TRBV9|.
TGTGCCAGCAGCGTAGCGGGACAGGGCCCCTTTGAGCAGTTCTTC
CASSVAGQGPFEQFF
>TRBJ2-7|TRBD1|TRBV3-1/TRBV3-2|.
TGTGCCAGCAGCAAGGGGACAGGGGGACACGAGCAGTACTTC
CASSKGTGGHEQYF
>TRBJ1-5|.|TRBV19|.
TGTGCCAGTAGTCTACAACGACAGGTAGGCAATCAGCCCCAGCATTTT
CASSLQRQVGNQPQHF
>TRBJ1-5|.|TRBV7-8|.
TGTGCCAGCAGCTTACAGGGAGGGGGTCAGCCCCAGCATTTT
CASSLQGGGQPQHF
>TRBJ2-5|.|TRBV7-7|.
TGTGCCAGCAGCCCCGACAGGCGGGAGACCCAGTACTTC
CASSPDRRETQYF
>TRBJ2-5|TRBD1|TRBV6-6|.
TGTGCCAGCAGCCCCCAGACAGGGAACCAAGAGACCCAGTACTTC
CASSPQTGNQETQYF
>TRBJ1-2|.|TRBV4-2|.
TGTGCCAGCAGCCCCGATAGGGTGGAGAACTATGGCTACACCTTC
CASSPDRVENYGYTF
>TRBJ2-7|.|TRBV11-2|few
TGTGCCAGCAGCCAAGTTGGGGCGGGGCAGTTCTCCTACGAGCAGTACTTC
CASSQVGAGQFSYEQYF
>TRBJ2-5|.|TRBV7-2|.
TGTGCCAGCAGCTTCGTCCTGGGTGGTAAAAAAGAGACCCAGTACTTC
CASSFVLGGKKETQYF
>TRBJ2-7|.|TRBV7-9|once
TGTGCCAGCAGCTTGCAGGGCTACGAGCAGTACTTC
CASSLQGYEQYF
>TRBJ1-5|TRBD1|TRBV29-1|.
TGCAGCGTAGGGGACAGGGGGGGCAATCAGCCCCAGCATTTT
CSVGDRGGNQPQHF
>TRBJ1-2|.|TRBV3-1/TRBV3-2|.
TGTGCCAGCAGCCAAGTGAGTGCAAATGGCTACACCTTC
CASSQVSANGYTF
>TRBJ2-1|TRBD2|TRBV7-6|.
TGTGCCAGCAGCTACGGGACTAGCGGGGGCAATAATGAGCAGTTCTTC
CASSYGTSGGNNEQFF
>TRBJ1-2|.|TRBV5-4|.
TGTGCCAGCAGCAACGGCGGACAGACGAACTATGGCTACACCTTC
CASSNGGQTNYGYTF
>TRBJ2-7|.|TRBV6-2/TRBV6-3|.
TGTGCCAGCAGTTACGCCGGGGAGGAAACAAGGTGGATCCACGAGCAGTACTTC
CASSYAGEETRWIHEQYF
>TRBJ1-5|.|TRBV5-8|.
TGTGCCAGCAGCTTGGTTAATGGCGGCAATCAGCCCCAGCATTTT
CASSLVNGGNQPQHF
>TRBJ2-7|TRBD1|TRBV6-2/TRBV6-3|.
TGTGCCAGCAGCCGGACAGGGGGCATCGAGCAGTACTTC
CASSRTGGIEQYF
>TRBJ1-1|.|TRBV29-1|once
TGCAGCGTTGGCGGCACTGAAGCTTTCTTT
CSVGGTEAFF
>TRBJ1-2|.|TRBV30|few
TGTGCCTGGAGTGATTCAGGTCCCTTCTACTATGGCTACACCTTC
CAWSDSGPFYYGYTF
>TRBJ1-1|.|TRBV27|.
TGTGCCAGCAGTTTATTTAGGATGAACACTGAAGCTTTCTTT
CASSLFRMNTEAFF
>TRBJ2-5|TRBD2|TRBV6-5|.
TGTGCCAGCAGCGGGACTAGCGGGGGGAGGACCCAGTACTTC
CASSGTSGGRTQYF
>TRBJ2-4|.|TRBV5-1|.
TGCGCCAGCAGCCCAGAGGGAAACATTCAGTACTTC
CASSPEGNIQYF
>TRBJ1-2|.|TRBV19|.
TGTGCCAGTAGCAGAGGGGGTCCTGGCTACACCTTC
CASSRGGPGYTF
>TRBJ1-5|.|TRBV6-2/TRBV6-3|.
TGTGCCAGCAGTTTCAGAAGCAATCAGCCCCAGCATTTT
CASSFRSNQPQHF
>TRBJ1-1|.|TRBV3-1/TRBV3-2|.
TGTGCCAGCAGCCAGAACAGGGCCACTGAAGCTTTCTTT
CASSQNRATEAFF
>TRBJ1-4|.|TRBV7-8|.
TGTGCCAGCAGCTTAGGCCAGCATACTAATGAAAAACTGTTTTTT
CASSLGQHTNEKLFF
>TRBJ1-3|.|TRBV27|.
TGTGCCAGCAGTTTATCCGCAGGACTACAAATTTATTTT
CASSLSAGLQIYF